Listed below are T cell receptor beta chains from one sample, sequenced in a study of cytomegalovirus exposure and HLA in healthy donors. TCRdb keeps only in-frame clones here, not all; method: immunoSEQ multiplex PCR. The sample lists around 140,000 clones; around two thirds were seen once. Sequences were obtained from PBMCs. All receptors come from a woman in her forties in good health and CMV-seronegative. The CDR3 runs from the conserved cysteine through the conserved F or W. The D gene is left open where the match is weak. Size tells how often a clone was seen (once, few, many) or the class of an expanded clone, and some rows leave it out.

j_gene,abundance,d_gene,v_gene,CDR3nt,CDR3aa
TRBJ1-3,.,.,TRBV29-1,TGCAGCGTCAACCCTCTATCTGGAAACACCATATATTTT,CSVNPLSGNTIYF
TRBJ1-1,.,TRBD1,TRBV10-3,TGTGCCATCAAAGGGACAGGGACCACTGAAGCTTTCTTT,CAIKGTGTTEAFF
TRBJ2-7,once,.,TRBV9,TGTGCCAGCAGCGTAGGAGGTCTGGACGGGAGCTCCTACGAGCAGTACTTC,CASSVGGLDGSSYEQYF
TRBJ1-2,.,TRBD1,TRBV30,TGTGCCTGGAACACAGGGGGTTGGGGAGGCTACACCTTC,CAWNTGGWGGYTF
TRBJ2-1,.,TRBD2,TRBV6-4,TGTGCCAGCAGTGTCCCTAGCGGGGGGATATTTTACAATGAGCAGTTCTTC,CASSVPSGGIFYNEQFF
TRBJ2-7,.,.,TRBV29-1,TGCAGCGTTGGGAGCCGAACCTACGAGCAGTACTTC,CSVGSRTYEQYF
TRBJ1-3,.,.,TRBV18,TGTGCCAGCTCACCCGGGGGAAGCTCTGGAAACACCATATATTTT,CASSPGGSSGNTIYF
TRBJ2-5,.,TRBD2,TRBV28,TGTGCCAGCAGTTCTCCCACTAGCGGGGAGTTGGAGACCCAGTACTTC,CASSSPTSGELETQYF
TRBJ2-1,.,TRBD2,TRBV7-2,TGTGCCAGCAGCCTTAGACTAGCGGGGTATTACAATGAGCAGTTCTTC,CASSLRLAGYYNEQFF
TRBJ1-2,.,TRBD1,TRBV14,TGTGCCAGCAGCCAAGAGTACGGGACAGGGCTCCATGGCTACACCTTC,CASSQEYGTGLHGYTF
TRBJ1-1,.,TRBD1,TRBV4-3,TGCGCCAGCAGCCCCGGGACAGGGAACACTGAAGCTTTCTTT,CASSPGTGNTEAFF
TRBJ2-4,.,TRBD2,TRBV5-1,TGCGCCAGCAGCTTGGGGACTAGCGGGTTCATAGCCAAAAACATTCAGTACTTC,CASSLGTSGFIAKNIQYF
TRBJ2-5,.,.,TRBV2,TGTGCCAGCAGTGAAGCGCTCTGGCAAGTCCAAGAGACCCAGTACTTC,CASSEALWQVQETQYF
TRBJ2-1,few,TRBD1,TRBV5-1,TGCGCCAGCACTTCCCTACAGGGGCTTGAGCAGTTCTTC,CASTSLQGLEQFF
TRBJ1-5,few,.,TRBV30,TGTGCCTGGAGTGAAGGGAGGGATCAGCCCCAGCATTTT,CAWSEGRDQPQHF
TRBJ1-5,.,.,TRBV30,TGTGCCTGGACTAGAGGTCTCAATCAGCCCCAGCATTTT,CAWTRGLNQPQHF
TRBJ1-2,few,.,TRBV5-1,TGCGCCAGCAGCTTGCCCCCGACAGGTGAAGTCGACTACACCTTC,CASSLPPTGEVDYTF
TRBJ1-3,few,.,TRBV19,TGTGCCAGTACCCTAGGGAGGGGGAGTGGAAACACCATATATTTT,CASTLGRGSGNTIYF
TRBJ2-5,.,.,TRBV2,TGTGCCAGCAGTGTGACACAAGAGACCCAGTACTTC,CASSVTQETQYF
TRBJ1-5,once,.,TRBV28,TGTGCCAGCAGTCCCGCCGGGGTTCAGCCCCAGCATTTT,CASSPAGVQPQHF
TRBJ1-3,few,.,TRBV5-5,TGTGCCAGCAGCGTGACAGGCATCTCTGGAAACACCATATATTTT,CASSVTGISGNTIYF
TRBJ1-5,.,.,TRBV5-4,TGTGCCAGCAGCGCCTCTATAAATCAGCCCCAGCATTTT,CASSASINQPQHF
TRBJ1-1,few,.,TRBV25-1,TGTGCCAGCAGTGAATACGGGGGGTACACTGAAGCTTTCTTT,CASSEYGGYTEAFF
TRBJ2-7,.,.,TRBV2,TGTGCCAGCGGCGGAGGGCTGGGAGAGCAGTACTTC,CASGGGLGEQYF
TRBJ2-7,.,.,TRBV12-5,TGTGCTAGTGGTTTGAGGCCTAGGGGGGGCCTCTACGAGCAGTACTTC,CASGLRPRGGLYEQYF
TRBJ1-1,few,.,TRBV5-5,TGTGCCAGCAGCCCGACATGGGCAGATACTGAAGCTTTCTTT,CASSPTWADTEAFF
TRBJ2-3,.,.,TRBV9,TGTGCCAGCAGCGGAGGGTATTCGACAGATACGCAGTATTTT,CASSGGYSTDTQYF
TRBJ1-1,.,TRBD1,TRBV20-1,TGCAGTGCTAGGGGACAGTCTGAAGCTTTCTTT,CSARGQSEAFF
TRBJ1-4,few,.,TRBV7-2,TGTGCCAGCAGCTTAGTAGCGGGGCGGGATGAAAAACTGTTTTTT,CASSLVAGRDEKLFF
TRBJ2-6,once,.,TRBV4-1,TGCGCCAGCAGCCAAGATCTGCTCGACAGCCTAAGCTCTGGGGCCAACGTCCTGACTTTC,CASSQDLLDSLSSGANVLTF
TRBJ2-7,.,TRBD1,TRBV4-3,TGCGCCAGCAGCCAGGCCCCGGCAGGGGGTATGAACGAGCAGTACTTC,CASSQAPAGGMNEQYF
TRBJ1-1,.,.,TRBV7-2,TGTGCCAGCAGCTTAAGGAGTGGGAGCACTGAAGCTTTCTTT,CASSLRSGSTEAFF